One sample yielded the 2 T cell receptor beta chains listed below, sequenced in a study of metastatic and nonmetastatic thyroid tumors. With MiXCR, TCRdb reprocessed the PCR reads. This table has about 22,000 clones, less than 45% appearing once. Ahead of thyroid surgery, no patient had received treatment of any kind. The sequenced sample was blood. Receptors originate from a male donor with papillary thyroid cancer or a benign thyroid nodule (not recorded which). Some clones in this sample may be carry-over from other donors' samples.

The chain carries TRBV30 and TRBJ2-1, with 11 positions matching TRBD2. Germline CDR1 is GTSNPN and CDR2 is SVGIG (reference sequence). This CDR3 region has 14 residues. The V gene end was trimmed by 4 bases and the J gene end by 7 bases; junction bases not matched to a gene: 6. CDR3 protein: CAWIIAGGRNEQFF. CDR3 in DNA: TGTGCCTGGATTATAGCGGGAGGGCGTAATGAGCAGTTCTTC. Full variable domain (rest looked up from reference TRBV30 and TRBJ2-1): SQTIHQWPATLVQPVGSPLSLECTVEGTSNPNLYWYRQAAGRGLQLLFYSVGIGQISSEVPQNLSASRPQDRQFILSSKKLLLSDSGFYLCAWIIAGGRNEQFFGPGTRLTVL.

J is TRBJ1-2 and V is TRBV19; 8 nucleotides line up with TRBD1. CDR1 is LNHDA and CDR2 is SQIVND in the germline V gene (reference sequence). The CDR3 consists of 15 residues. V was clipped by 2 bases and J by 3 bases; unmatched bases: 5. This CDR3 reads CASSIIRGLDYGYTF. CDR3 nucleotides: TGTGCCAGTAGTATAATCAGGGGGCTTGACTATGGCTACACCTTC.